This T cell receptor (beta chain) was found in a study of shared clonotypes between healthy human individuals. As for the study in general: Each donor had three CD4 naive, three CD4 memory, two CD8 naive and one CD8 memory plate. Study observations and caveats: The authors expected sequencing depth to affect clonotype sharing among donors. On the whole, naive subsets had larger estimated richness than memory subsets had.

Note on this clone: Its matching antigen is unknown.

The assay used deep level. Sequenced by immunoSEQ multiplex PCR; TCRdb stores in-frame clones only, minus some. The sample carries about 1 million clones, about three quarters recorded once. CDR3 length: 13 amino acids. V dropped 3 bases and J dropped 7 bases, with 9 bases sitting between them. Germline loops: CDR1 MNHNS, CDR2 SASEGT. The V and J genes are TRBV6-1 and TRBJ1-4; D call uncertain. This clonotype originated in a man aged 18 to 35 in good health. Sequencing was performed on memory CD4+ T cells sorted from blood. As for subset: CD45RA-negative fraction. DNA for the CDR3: TGTGCCAGCAGTGATTGGATAGTTGAAAAACTGTTTTTT. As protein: CASSDWIVEKLFF.